Ten or more counts support the clone carrying this TCR beta chain. Its antigen is as yet unknown. Amplification yielded TCR beta CDR3 regions, with RNA transcripts as the source. With the HTBI primer set, the TCR CDR3 went through a first round of RT-PCR. From the multiplex PCR reads, TCRdb called clonotypes with MiXCR, one entry per CDR3 protein. The repertoire consists of hundreds of thousands of distinct CDR3 sequences, with 16% occurring once and the leading ten covering around 28%. Over 8 ml fresh peripheral blood yielded the PBMCs. The CDR3 is made up of 15 amino acids. CDR1 is MNHNS, CDR2 SASEGT, per germline. Trimming took 4 bases from V and 0 from J, leaving 10 bases between them. The data stem from a study of T cells in Graves' hyperthyroidism and ophthalmopathy. Study-wide findings and caveats: Ophthalmopathy was told apart from stable hyperthyroidism by a 13 V-J model. Blood also carried most thyroid clonotypes expanded above 0.001.

This clonotype was obtained from a woman aged 18-35 years with Graves' ophthalmopathy. This chain joins TRBV6-1 and TRBJ1-3; D perhaps matches TRBD1 (6 bases). Sequencing was done on a sample of blood. The CDR3 is CASSATTGSGNTIYF. In DNA form, the CDR3 reads TGTGCCAGCAGTGCTACGACAGGCTCTGGAAACACCATATATTTT.